This paragraph reports one T cell receptor beta chain. This specimen belongs to a study of control samples from healthy donors and cancer patients. The ends lost 4 bases at V and 4 bases at J; junction bases unmatched: 6. The germline CDR1 and CDR2 sequences are GTSNPN and SVGIG (reference sequence). This CDR3 has 13 amino acids. Assay: immunoSEQ multiplex PCR; the TCRdb copy retains only in-frame clones and omits some. The sample yields about 98,000 clones, around 80% seen once. V usage is TRBV30 and J usage is TRBJ1-1; 7 bases fit TRBD1. The sample taken for sequencing was blood. The TCR originated in a woman younger than 45 in good health. This chain's CDR3 is CAWTRGRGTEAFF. CDR3 coding DNA: TGTGCCTGGACCAGGGGGAGGGGCACTGAAGCTTTCTTT.